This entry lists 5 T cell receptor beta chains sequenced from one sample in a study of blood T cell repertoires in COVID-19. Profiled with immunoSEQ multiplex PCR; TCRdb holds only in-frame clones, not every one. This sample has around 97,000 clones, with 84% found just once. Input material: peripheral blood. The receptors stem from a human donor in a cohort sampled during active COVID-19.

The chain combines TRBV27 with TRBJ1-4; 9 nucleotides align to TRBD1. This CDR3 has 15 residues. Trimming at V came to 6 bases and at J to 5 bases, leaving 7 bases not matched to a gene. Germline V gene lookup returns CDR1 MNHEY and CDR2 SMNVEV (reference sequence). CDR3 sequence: CASRLLDRGNEKLFF. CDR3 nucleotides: TGTGCCAGCAGACTTTTAGACAGGGGGAATGAAAAACTGTTTTTT.

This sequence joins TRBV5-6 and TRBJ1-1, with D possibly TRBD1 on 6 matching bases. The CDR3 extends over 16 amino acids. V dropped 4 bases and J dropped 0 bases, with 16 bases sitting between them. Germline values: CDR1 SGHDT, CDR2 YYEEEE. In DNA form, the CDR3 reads TGTGCCAGCAGCATGCTCGGGGGGCGCATGAACACTGAAGCTTTCTTT. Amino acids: CASSMLGGRMNTEAFF.

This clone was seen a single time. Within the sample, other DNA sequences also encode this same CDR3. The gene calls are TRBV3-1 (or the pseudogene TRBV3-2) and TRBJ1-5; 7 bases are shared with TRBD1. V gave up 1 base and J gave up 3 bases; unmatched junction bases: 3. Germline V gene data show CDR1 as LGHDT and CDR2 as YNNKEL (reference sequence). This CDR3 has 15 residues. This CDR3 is CASSQGQGLNQPQHF. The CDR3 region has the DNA TGTGCCAGCAGCCAAGGACAGGGTCTCAATCAGCCCCAGCATTTT.

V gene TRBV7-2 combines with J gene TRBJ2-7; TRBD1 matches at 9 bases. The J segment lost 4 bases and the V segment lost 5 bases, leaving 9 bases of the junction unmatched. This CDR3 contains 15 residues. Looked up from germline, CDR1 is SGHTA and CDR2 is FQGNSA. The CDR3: CASSLTGTGQYEQYF. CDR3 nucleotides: TGTGCCAGCAGCCTAACTGGGACAGGGCAATACGAGCAGTACTTC.

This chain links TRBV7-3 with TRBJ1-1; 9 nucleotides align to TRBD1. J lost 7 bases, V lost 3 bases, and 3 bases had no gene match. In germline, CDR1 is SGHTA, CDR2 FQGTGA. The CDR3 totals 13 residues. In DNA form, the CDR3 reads TGTGCCAGCAGCTTGGACAGGGGTGTTGAAGCTTTCTTT. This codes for CASSLDRGVEAFF. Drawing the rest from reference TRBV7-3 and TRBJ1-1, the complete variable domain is GAGVSQTPSNKVTEKGKYVELRCDPISGHTALYWYRQSLGQGPEFLIYFQGTGAADDSGLPNDRFFAVRPEGSVSTLKIQRTERGDSAVYLCASSLDRGVEAFFGQGTRLTVV.